The entry below describes one T cell receptor beta chain. No antigen is known for it. Looked up from germline, CDR1 is SGDLS and CDR2 is YYNGEE. V was shortened by 3 bases and J by 6 bases, with 10 bases between the two germline ends. This CDR3 has 12 residues. Scientists made TCR beta libraries using quantitative 5'-RACE with molecular barcodes. TCRdb itself ran the 5' RACE reads through MiXCR, one entry per CDR3 protein. The table includes 200,000 to 250,000 distinct CDR3 sequences, 15% to 20% detected once. The data derive from a study of CD8 T cells in ankylosing spondylitis. The study, taken as a whole, reports: Within ankylosing spondylitis blood, a TCR beta motif made up of under 10 highly homologous variants appeared to be characteristic.

The sequence came from a male donor with ankylosing spondylitis. The sequencing sample was made of blood, either unsorted or a sorted T cell fraction (not recorded which). The rearrangement uses TRBV9 and TRBJ2-7; maybe TRBD1 (5 bases). The CDR3: CASSADSGEQYF. CDR3 DNA: TGTGCCAGCAGCGCTGACAGTGGCGAGCAGTACTTC.